A single TCR beta chain is shown here with its context. Losses at the gene ends were 6 bases for V and 8 bases for J; bases not matched to a gene: 15. Germline-derived CDR1 and CDR2 are LNHDA and SQIVND (reference sequence). CDR3 length: 16 amino acids. This entry belongs to a study of OX40 agonist ivuxolimab in advanced cancers. Study at large: Participants averaged about 66 years of age (range roughly 20 to 90) and were around 80% male.

The protocol was immunoSEQ multiplex PCR, while the TCRdb copy is restricted to in-frame clones and leaves out a portion. The repertoire holds over 65,000 clones, with 92% as singletons. The sequenced sample was CD4+ or CD8+ T cells sorted from blood, obtained in a trial of the OX40 agonist ivuxolimab. The sequence came from an adult with an advanced solid tumor such as melanoma, head and neck, liver or kidney cancer. This chain connects TRBV19 to TRBJ2-4; 8 nucleotides align to TRBD2. The CDR3 nucleotides are TGTGCCAGTAGCAGATCAGGAGGGGACGGGAGGGACATTCAGTACTTC. It translates to CASSRSGGDGRDIQYF.